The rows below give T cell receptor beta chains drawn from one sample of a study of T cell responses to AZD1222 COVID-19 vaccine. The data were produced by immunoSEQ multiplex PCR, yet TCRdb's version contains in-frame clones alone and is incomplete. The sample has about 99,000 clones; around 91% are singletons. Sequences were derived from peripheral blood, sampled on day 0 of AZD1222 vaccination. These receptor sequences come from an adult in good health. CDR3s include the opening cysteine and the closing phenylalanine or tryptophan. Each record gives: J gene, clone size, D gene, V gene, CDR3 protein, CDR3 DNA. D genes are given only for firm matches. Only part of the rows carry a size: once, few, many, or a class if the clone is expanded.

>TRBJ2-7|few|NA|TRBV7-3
CASSLTPGYEQYF
TGTGCCAGCAGCTTAACCCCCGGCTACGAGCAGTACTTC
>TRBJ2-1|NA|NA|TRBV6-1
CAIRHPSGQFF
TGTGCCATTCGACATCCCTCGGGGCAGTTCTTC
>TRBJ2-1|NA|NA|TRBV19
CASSIPGTFAEQFF
TGTGCCAGTAGTATCCCTGGGACATTCGCTGAGCAGTTCTTC
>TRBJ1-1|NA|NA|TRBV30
CAWSVNGEAFF
TGTGCCTGGAGTGTGAATGGTGAAGCTTTCTTT
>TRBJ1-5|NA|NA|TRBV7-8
CASSLADSNQPQHF
TGTGCCAGCAGCTTAGCGGACAGTAATCAGCCCCAGCATTTT
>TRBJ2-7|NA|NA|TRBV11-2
CASSPGPVREQYF
TGTGCCAGCAGCCCAGGACCAGTACGAGAGCAGTACTTC
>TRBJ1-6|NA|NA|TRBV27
CASSLGGYSPLHF
TGTGCCAGCAGTTTAGGAGGTTATTCACCCCTCCACTTT
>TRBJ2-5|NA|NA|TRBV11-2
CASSPDRETQYF
TGTGCCAGCAGCCCCGACCGAGAGACCCAGTACTTC
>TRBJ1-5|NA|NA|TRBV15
CATSSRTYQPQHF
TGTGCCACCAGCAGCAGGACCTATCAGCCCCAGCATTTT
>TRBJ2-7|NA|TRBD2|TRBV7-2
CASSPPRAGGQFYEQYF
TGTGCCAGCAGCCCTCCCAGAGCGGGAGGGCAATTCTACGAGCAGTACTTC
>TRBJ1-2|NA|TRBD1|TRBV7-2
CASSPLTGFGGYTF
TGTGCCAGCAGCCCCCTGACAGGGTTTGGAGGCTACACCTTC
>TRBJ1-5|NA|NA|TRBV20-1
CSASSGTQPQHF
TGCAGTGCTAGTTCGGGGACTCAGCCCCAGCATTTT
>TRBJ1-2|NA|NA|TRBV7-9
CASRTGMSGYTF
TGTGCCAGTCGAACAGGGATGAGTGGCTACACCTTC
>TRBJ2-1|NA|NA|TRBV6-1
CASRVQSLGEQFF
TGTGCCAGTCGCGTTCAGTCCTTGGGTGAGCAGTTCTTC
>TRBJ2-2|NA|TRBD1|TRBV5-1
CASSLVGGVATGELFF
TGCGCCAGCAGCTTGGTAGGGGGCGTTGCCACCGGGGAGCTGTTTTTT
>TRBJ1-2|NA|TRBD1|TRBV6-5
CASSYSRTGNYGYTF
TGTGCCAGCAGTTACTCACGGACAGGGAACTATGGCTACACCTTC
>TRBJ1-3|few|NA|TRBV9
CASSVDGGYSGNTIYF
TGTGCCAGCAGCGTAGATGGGGGGTACTCTGGAAACACCATATATTTT
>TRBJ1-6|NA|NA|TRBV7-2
CASSLFSPVGSPLHF
TGTGCCAGCAGCTTATTTAGCCCCGTGGGTTCACCCCTCCACTTT
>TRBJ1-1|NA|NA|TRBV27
CASSQTAFLNTEAFF
TGTGCCAGCAGTCAGACCGCATTCCTGAACACTGAAGCTTTCTTT
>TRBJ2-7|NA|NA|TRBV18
CASSPVQGWLDEQYF
TGTGCCAGCTCACCGGTGCAGGGTTGGTTAGACGAGCAGTACTTC
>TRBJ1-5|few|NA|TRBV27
CASSLFGGPQHF
TGTGCCAGCAGTTTATTTGGTGGGCCCCAGCATTTT
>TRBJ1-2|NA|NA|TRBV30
CAWRDSILMGDGYTF
TGTGCCTGGAGAGACTCGATCCTCATGGGGGATGGCTACACCTTC
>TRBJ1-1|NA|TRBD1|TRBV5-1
CASSLEVGQGMNTEAFF
TGCGCCAGCAGCTTGGAAGTTGGACAGGGAATGAACACTGAAGCTTTCTTT
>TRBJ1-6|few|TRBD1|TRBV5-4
CASSFGQGIYNSPLHF
TGTGCCAGCAGCTTTGGACAGGGCATCTATAATTCACCCCTCCACTTT
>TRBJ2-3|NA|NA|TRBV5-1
CASSLASATDTQYF
TGCGCCAGCAGCTTGGCTAGTGCCACAGATACGCAGTATTTT
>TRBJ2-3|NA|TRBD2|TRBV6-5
CASGRGSPDTQYF
TGTGCCAGCGGGCGGGGGTCCCCAGATACGCAGTATTTT
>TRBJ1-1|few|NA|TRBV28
CASSGGSMNTEAFF
TGTGCCAGCAGTGGAGGGTCTATGAACACTGAAGCTTTCTTT
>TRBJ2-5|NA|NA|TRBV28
CASSRGLKETQYF
TGTGCCAGCAGCCGAGGACTTAAGGAGACCCAGTACTTC
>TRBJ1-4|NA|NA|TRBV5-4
CASSTQGGGEKLFF
TGTGCCAGCAGCACACAGGGAGGAGGGGAAAAACTGTTTTTT
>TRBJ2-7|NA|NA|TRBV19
CASRPGHTIYEQYF
TGTGCCAGTAGGCCGGGACACACCATCTACGAGCAGTACTTC
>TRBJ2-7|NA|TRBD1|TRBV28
CASSTMGQILTSKYF
TGTGCCAGCAGTACCATGGGACAGATCCTTACGAGCAAGTACTTC
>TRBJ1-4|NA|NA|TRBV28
CASSDGTNEKLFF
TGTGCCAGCAGTGACGGGACTAATGAAAAACTGTTTTTT
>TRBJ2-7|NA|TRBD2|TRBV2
CASSDASGSYEQYF
TGTGCCAGCAGTGATGCTAGCGGCTCCTACGAGCAGTACTTC
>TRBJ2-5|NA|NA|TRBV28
CASSLALDGGETQYF
TGTGCCAGCAGTTTAGCCCTGGACGGAGGAGAGACCCAGTACTTC
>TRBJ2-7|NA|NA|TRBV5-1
CASSSGDYEQYF
TGCGCCAGCAGCTCTGGGGACTACGAGCAGTACTTC
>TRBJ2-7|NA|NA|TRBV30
CAWNLYGGGGEQYF
TGTGCCTGGAACCTGTACGGGGGCGGAGGGGAGCAGTACTTC
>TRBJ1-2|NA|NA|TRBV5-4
CASSLNGAIAPSNYGYTF
TGTGCCAGCAGCTTAAACGGGGCTATAGCACCGTCTAACTATGGCTACACCTTC